Shown below are 28 T cell receptor beta chains from a single sample sequenced in a study of cytotoxic CD8 clonotypes in ibrutinib-treated CLL. Only in-frame clones appear in the TCRdb table, and some are missing; sequencing was by immunoSEQ multiplex PCR. The sample contains approximately 150,000 clones, around 77% of which appear only once. The sample consisted of PBMCs, taken after 12 months of ibrutinib treatment. The receptors here all came from a human donor with chronic lymphocytic leukemia.

The chain has TRBV13 and TRBJ1-5; 9 bases map to TRBD1. This CDR3 has 14 residues. Trimming cost V 5 bases and J 7 bases; bases outside gene matches: 6. Germline lookup yields CDR1 PRHDT and CDR2 FYEKMQ (reference sequence). CDR3 sequence (DNA): TGTGCCAGCAGCCAGGACAGGGGCGAGCAGCCCCAGCATTTT. Its translation: CASSQDRGEQPQHF.

The rearrangement joins TRBV7-2 to TRBJ1-2; D is possibly TRBD1 (6 bases). CDR3 length: 14 amino acids. Germline-derived CDR1 and CDR2 are SGHTA and FQGNSA. V was cut by 0 bases and J by 5 bases, with 10 bases left in between. The CDR3 loop reads CASSLARGTYGYTF. CDR3 bases: TGTGCCAGCAGCTTAGCGCGGGGGACATATGGCTACACCTTC.

The chain links TRBV4-2 to TRBJ2-5; the match to TRBD1 covers 9 bases. Trimming took 4 bases from V and 1 from J; bases not matched to a gene: 7. Germline V lookup: CDR1 LGHNA, CDR2 YNFKEQ. The CDR3 spans 16 residues. The CDR3 reads CASSLSDRGTQETQYF. CDR3 in DNA: TGTGCCAGCAGCCTTTCTGACAGGGGGACCCAAGAGACCCAGTACTTC.

The chain joins TRBV7-2 to TRBJ2-7, with a weak D call TRBD1 (6 bases). Germline-derived CDR1 and CDR2 are SGHTA and FQGNSA. The CDR3 totals 13 residues. V lost 8 bases and J lost 1, with 12 bases in between. The CDR3 spells CASAAGASYEQYF. DNA for the CDR3: TGTGCCAGCGCGGCAGGGGCTTCCTACGAGCAGTACTTC.

V gene TRBV6-5 combines with J gene TRBJ1-3; D ambiguous. The DNA end is a closer match to TRBJ2-2, so the J assignment may be wrong. Looked up from germline, CDR1 is MNHEY and CDR2 is SVGAGI. This CDR3 is built from 11 residues. The CDR3 loop reads CASSHGGELFF. The CDR3 DNA is TGTGCCAGCAGTCACGGTGGGGAGCTGTTTTTT.

V gene TRBV9 combines with J gene TRBJ2-2; the match to TRBD2 covers 11 bases. CDR1 SGDLS and CDR2 YYNGEE come from the germline V gene. The CDR3 runs to 16 residues. V trimming: 4 bases; J trimming: 2 bases; junction bases outside the gene matches: 4. Here the CDR3 DNA reads TGTGCCAGCAGCTTGGGACTAGCGGTTAACACCGGGGAGCTGTTTTTT. Translated: CASSLGLAVNTGELFF.

The V call is TRBV19, the J call TRBJ1-2; D remains unclear. The V gene's germline CDR1 is LNHDA and CDR2 SQIVND (reference sequence). The CDR3 is made up of 14 amino acids. Trimming took 3 bases from V and 6 from J, leaving 14 bases between them. The CDR3 region has the DNA TGTGCCAGTAGTATTTTAGGCGAGGTGGATGGCTACACCTTC. This translates into CASSILGEVDGYTF.

This clone appeared a single time. V and J are TRBV7-3 and TRBJ2-1; no clear D. The CDR3 loop spans 12 amino acids. Trimming removed 5 bases from V and 10 bases from J, with 12 bases in between. Germline values: CDR1 SGHTA, CDR2 FQGTGA. CDR3 protein: CASSPGYNEQFF. CDR3 nucleotide sequence: TGTGCCAGCAGCCCTGGGTATAACGAGCAGTTCTTC.

The chain links TRBV6-4 to TRBJ2-7; possibly TRBD1 for D (7 bases). The CDR3 is 16 amino acids. Germline V gives CDR1 MRHNA, CDR2 SNTAGT. The V gene lost 6 bases and the J gene lost 2 bases, with 20 bases spanning the gap. In nucleotides, the CDR3 is TGTGCCAGCAGCCCTGGGCGGGACAGCCTAACCTACGAGCAGTACTTC. This sequence encodes CASSPGRDSLTYEQYF.

The rearrangement uses TRBV4-3 and TRBJ2-7; no clear D. Trimming removed 1 base at V and 3 bases at J, with 22 bases between. The CDR3 runs to 18 residues. The germline V gene has CDR1 LGHNA and CDR2 YSLEER. CDR3 bases: TGCGCCAGCAGCCAAGGACACATTCACGAGACTCCGGACTACGAGCAGTACTTC. It specifies CASSQGHIHETPDYEQYF.

The chain recombines TRBV7-2 with TRBJ1-2; the match to TRBD1 covers 8 bases. CDR1 is SGHTA and CDR2 is FQGNSA in the germline V gene. The CDR3 runs to 16 residues. V trimming: 1 base; J trimming: 4 bases; junction bases outside the gene matches: 8. CDR3 DNA sequence: TGTGCCAGCAGCTTAGACCCCGGGACAGGATCCTATGGCTACACCTTC. Protein: CASSLDPGTGSYGYTF.

The chain employs TRBV7-2 and TRBJ1-4, with TRBD1 matching 7 bases. CDR3 length: 15 residues. The V segment lost 4 bases and the J segment 7 bases; nucleotides outside the gene matches: 9. Germline assignment: CDR1 SGHTA and CDR2 FQGNSA. CDR3 amino acids: CASSSLGQGGEKLFF. Written as DNA, the CDR3 is TGTGCCAGCAGCTCCCTGGGGCAGGGGGGTGAAAAACTGTTTTTT.

The chain joins TRBV5-1 to TRBJ2-3; a possible D gene is TRBD1 (5 bases). The germline CDR1 and CDR2 sequences are SGHRS and YFSETQ. The germline V and J ends were trimmed by 4 bases and 6 bases, with 12 bases remaining between them. The CDR3 has 13 amino acids. For the CDR3, the DNA is TGCGCCAGCAGCCTCACAGGAGAGGATACGCAGTATTTT. Protein product: CASSLTGEDTQYF.

Turning to this clone: The sample carries other DNA sequences with the same CDR3. The chain couples TRBV5-1 to TRBJ2-5; 7 nucleotides align to TRBD2. The CDR3 is 14 residues long. Germline V gene data show CDR1 as SGHRS and CDR2 as YFSETQ. V lost 0 bases to trimming and J lost 1 base; unmatched junction nucleotides: 0. For the CDR3, the DNA is TGCGCCAGCAGCTTGGCGGGGGGCCAAGAGACCCAGTACTTC. Its translation is CASSLAGGQETQYF.

The genes are TRBV19 and TRBJ1-4, with D hard to call. This CDR3 has 15 residues. The V end was cut by 4 bases, the J end by 6 bases, with 15 bases between. Germline lookup yields CDR1 LNHDA and CDR2 SQIVND (reference sequence). The CDR3 DNA reads TGTGCCAGTAGTACCTGGACCGAGAAGGATGAAAAACTGTTTTTT. It is translated as CASSTWTEKDEKLFF.

The sample holds one count of this clone. The rearrangement uses TRBV4-1 and TRBJ2-2; TRBD1 matches 8 bases. The CDR3 covers 15 residues. Germline CDR1 is MGHRA and CDR2 is YSYEKL. The trim removed 4 bases at V and 5 bases at J, leaving 6 bases unmatched. The CDR3 sequence: CASSLDRVRTGELFF. Written as DNA, the CDR3 is TGCGCCAGCAGCCTGGACAGGGTACGAACCGGGGAGCTGTTTTTT.

The V call is TRBV7-3, the J call TRBJ2-1; D gene ambiguous. V was clipped by 5 bases and J by 8 bases, with 13 bases between them. CDR3 length: 13 residues. CDR1 SGHTA and CDR2 FQGTGA come from the germline V gene. The CDR3 sequence: CASSITPGHEQFF. The CDR3 DNA is TGTGCCAGCAGCATCACCCCGGGCCATGAGCAGTTCTTC.

This clone has more than one count but fewer than ten. The chain is built from TRBV20-1 and TRBJ2-7, with D uncertain. The V end lost 2 bases, the J end lost 3 bases, and 5 bases lay between the germline ends. The CDR3 length is 11 residues. Germline loops: CDR1 DFQATT, CDR2 SNEGSKA (reference sequence). The CDR3 bases are TGCAGTGCTAGATCCCACTACGAGCAGTACTTC. Its translation: CSARSHYEQYF.

The sample holds many counts of this clone. This chain links TRBV5-4 with TRBJ1-6, with 9 nucleotides matching TRBD1. V shed 0 bases and J 11 bases; nucleotides not matched to a gene: 6. The V gene's germline CDR1 is SGHNT and CDR2 YYREEE (reference sequence). CDR3 size: 15 residues. The CDR3 nucleotides read TGTGCCAGCAGCTTGGATGACAGGGGGAAGACACCCCTCCACTTT. Its translation is CASSLDDRGKTPLHF.

The V gene is TRBV9, the J gene TRBJ1-5; TRBD1 is a possible D gene (6 bases). This CDR3 comprises 16 residues. Germline V gives CDR1 SGDLS, CDR2 YYNGEE. The V and J ends lost 0 bases and 3 bases respectively, with 13 bases between them. For the CDR3, the DNA is TGTGCCAGCAGCGTAGGCGGGGGACATTTCAATCAGCCCCAGCATTTT. Translation gives CASSVGGGHFNQPQHF. The full variable domain, in which reference TRBV9 and TRBJ1-5 provide the parts outside the CDR3, is DSGVTQTPKHLITATGQRVTLRCSPRSGDLSVYWYQQSLDQGLQFLIQYYNGEERAKGNILERFSAQQFPDLHSELNLSSLELGDSALYFCASSVGGGHFNQPQHFGDGTRLSIL.

This chain links TRBV18 with TRBJ2-4; maybe TRBD2 (7 bases). The germline gives CDR1 KGHSH, CDR2 LQKENI. The CDR3 totals 14 residues. Trimming pared 2 bases from V and 7 bases from J, leaving 12 bases between. The CDR3 reads CASSPAGEGNIQYF. The CDR3 bases are TGTGCCAGCTCACCAGCAGGGGAGGGGAACATTCAGTACTTC. The full variable domain, rest sourced from reference TRBV18 and TRBJ2-4, is NAGVMQNPRHLVRRRGQEARLRCSPMKGHSHVYWYRQLPEEGLKFMVYLQKENIIDESGMPKERFSAEFPKEGPSILRIQQVVRGDSAAYFCASSPAGEGNIQYFGAGTRLSVL.

This clone was seen once. The J gene is TRBJ1-6, the V gene TRBV5-8; possible D gene TRBD1, 6 bases. This CDR3 is built from 16 residues. Trimming took 2 bases from V and 0 from J, leaving 9 bases between them. From germline, CDR1 is SGHTS and CDR2 YDEGEE. The CDR3 DNA sequence: TGTGCCAGCAGCTTACAGGGAAGCTCCTATAATTCACCCCTCCACTTT. Its translation is CASSLQGSSYNSPLHF. The full variable domain, its missing parts supplied by reference TRBV5-8 and TRBJ1-6, is EAGVTQSPTHLIKTRGQQATLRCSPISGHTSVYWYQQALGLGLQFLLWYDEGEERNRGNFPPRFSGRQFPNYSSELNVNALELEDSALYLCASSLQGSSYNSPLHFGNGTRLTVT.

This chain joins TRBV10-3 and TRBJ2-7, with D tentatively TRBD2 (7 bases). The CDR3 is 17 amino acids. Germline V CDR1 and CDR2: ENHRY, SYGVKD. The ends were cut back, 3 bases at V and 3 bases at J, with 21 bases in the middle. The CDR3 coding sequence is TGTGCCATCAGTGATCCATCTAGGACGGGGGGCCTCTACGAGCAGTACTTC. Its translation: CAISDPSRTGGLYEQYF.

The chain has TRBV5-6 and TRBJ2-3; D gene unclear. This CDR3 contains 12 residues. Trimming removed 1 base at V and 4 bases at J, with 4 bases between. CDR1 SGHDT and CDR2 YYEEEE come from the germline V gene. The CDR3 region has the DNA TGTGCCAGCAGCTTGAGTTCAGATACGCAGTATTTT. It translates to CASSLSSDTQYF.

This clone has just one count. The chain employs TRBV28 and TRBJ1-5, with 10 positions matching TRBD1. Per germline, CDR1 MDHEN and CDR2 SYDVKM. V shed 6 bases, J shed 2 bases, and the junction held 10 bases outside the gene matches. The CDR3 sequence is 17 residues long. The CDR3: CASSHGTGVTRNQPQHF. CDR3 in DNA: TGTGCCAGCAGCCATGGGACAGGGGTTACGCGCAATCAGCCCCAGCATTTT.

The rearrangement joins TRBV28 to TRBJ1-6; D is undetermined. Trimming removed 3 bases from V and 0 bases from J, with 9 bases in between. CDR1 is MDHEN, CDR2 SYDVKM, per germline. The CDR3 extends over 16 amino acids. In DNA, the CDR3 is TGTGCCAGCAGTTTCCTACCTAGCTCCTATAATTCACCCCTCCACTTT. Its protein is CASSFLPSSYNSPLHF.

The chain is built from TRBV28 and TRBJ2-7; D unresolved. Trimming took 4 bases from V and 3 from J, leaving 7 bases between them. CDR3 length: 12 residues. The germline V gene has CDR1 MDHEN and CDR2 SYDVKM. CDR3 residues: CASSSSRYEQYF. CDR3 bases: TGTGCCAGCAGTTCGTCCCGCTACGAGCAGTACTTC.

The chain is built from TRBV30 and TRBJ1-1; perhaps TRBD1 as D (6 bases). The CDR3 sequence is 15 residues long. Germline lookup yields CDR1 GTSNPN and CDR2 SVGIG (reference sequence). Trimming removed 0 bases from V and 4 bases from J, with 15 bases in between. The CDR3 region is CAWSVRGGGTTEAFF. In nucleotides, the CDR3 is TGTGCCTGGAGTGTACGTGGGGGCGGAACCACTGAAGCTTTCTTT. Looking up the rest from reference TRBV30 and TRBJ1-1 gives the full variable domain: SQTIHQWPATLVQPVGSPLSLECTVEGTSNPNLYWYRQAAGRGLQLLFYSVGIGQISSEVPQNLSASRPQDRQFILSSKKLLLSDSGFYLCAWSVRGGGTTEAFFGQGTRLTVV.